Sequencing of this TCR beta chain was carried out in a study of cytomegalovirus exposure and HLA in healthy donors. The CDR3 sequence is 15 residues long. J lost 7 bases, V lost 7 bases, and 11 bases had no gene match. Germline CDR1 SGHRS, CDR2 YFSETQ. The primer mix had 60 Vbeta and 13 Jbeta primers. Measured with immunoSEQ multiplex PCR; TCRdb has only the in-frame clones, and not every one. This listing includes tens of thousands of clones. Likely unrecorded immune exposures existed in these nominally healthy donors. Overall study results and limits: It was only CMV serostatus that was available as immune exposure information. A later analysis linked a missense variant in DCLRE1C to the trimming of TCR beta V and J genes.

As regards this clone: As yet, its antigen is unknown.

The specimen was PBMCs. The V gene is TRBV5-1, the J gene TRBJ2-1, with 10 bases that match TRBD2. This clonotype was sampled from a woman in her thirties in good health and CMV-seropositive. The CDR3 region is CASRDSGGAANEQFF. The CDR3 DNA sequence: TGCGCCAGCCGTGACAGCGGGGGGGCAGCGAATGAGCAGTTCTTC.